Presented here are 19 T cell receptor beta chains from one specimen sequenced in a study of tumor-infiltrating lymphocytes in primary liver carcinoma. The authors made TCR beta cDNA from approximately 500 ng total RNA with a constant-region primer. Researchers made the TCR beta libraries by running three nested multiplex PCR rounds with slightly modified ARM-PCR. Forward primers for TRBV1-TRBV30 and a C-beta reverse primer served the first two PCR rounds, at 10 cycles each. MiXCR, run by TCRdb on the multiplex PCR reads, gives a single entry per CDR3 protein. This sample has roughly 80,000 distinct CDR3 sequences, with about three quarters found just once. Extraction of RNA together with DNA used roughly 19-31 mg of unsorted bulk tissue. Sequencing was performed on tumor-adjacent normal liver tissue. Receptors originate from a man aged 35-49 years with primary liver carcinoma and hepatitis B virus infection.

This clonotype has ten or more counts. The chain has TRBV5-5 and TRBJ2-7, with 7 bases matching TRBD2. The CDR3 consists of 15 residues. The germline CDR1 and CDR2 sequences are SGHKS and YYEKEE (reference sequence). The V segment lost 4 bases and the J segment 1 base; nucleotides outside the gene matches: 8. The DNA for the CDR3 is TGTGCCAGCAGCCCGGCCAGCGGGACTTCCTACGAGCAGTACTTC. Translation: CASSPASGTSYEQYF.

This clonotype has ten or more counts. This chain connects TRBV28 to TRBJ1-2; perhaps TRBD1 as D (6 bases). The V gene's germline CDR1 is MDHEN and CDR2 SYDVKM. The CDR3 runs 12 residues. V was clipped by 7 bases and J by 4 bases, with 10 bases between them. This chain's CDR3 is CASNGGAYGYTF. The CDR3, as DNA: TGTGCCAGCAACGGGGGGGCCTATGGCTACACCTTC.

Of note for this clonotype: Without the conserved terminal phenylalanine or tryptophan, this CDR3 likely stems from a read error. Because the CDR3's place on the DNA is in doubt, the DNA is left out and the CDR3 is given as listed by TCRdb. The CDR3 region is CASSWDRGSEQFS. The V and J genes are TRBV5-4 and TRBJ2-1. The CDR3 length is 13 residues, termini included. Germline loops: CDR1 SGHNT, CDR2 YYREEE (reference sequence).

This clonotype was counted many times. CDR3 residues: CASSQLIPGQGDYEQYF. In nucleotides, the CDR3 is TGCGCCAGCAGCCAGCTAATCCCGGGACAGGGGGATTACGAGCAGTACTTC. This chain connects TRBV4-3 to TRBJ2-7; 11 bases map to TRBD1. With 3 bases clipped from V and 4 bases from J, the junction kept 11 bases outside the gene matches. Germline CDR1 and CDR2: LGHNA and YSLEER. The CDR3 spans 17 residues.

With respect to this clonotype: This likely comes from a read error, as the CDR3 has no conserved phenylalanine or tryptophan at its end. The chain joins TRBV11-2 to TRBJ2-7; TRBD2 agrees at 7 bases. The CDR3 runs 15 residues. Germline CDR1 SGHAT, CDR2 FQNNGV. The CDR3 sequence: CASILTFTGGDGQYL. In DNA, the CDR3 is TGTGCCAGCATCTTAACTTTCACGGGAGGAGACGGGCAGTACCTC.

The CDR3 loop is CAISDRGRETNYF. In DNA, the CDR3 is TGTGCCATCAGTGACAGGGGGCGTGAGACCAACTACTTC. This chain joins TRBV10-3 and TRBJ2-7; 8 positions match TRBD1. V shed 3 bases, J shed 13 bases, and the junction held 11 bases outside the gene matches. This CDR3 spans 13 amino acids. Germline CDR1 and CDR2: ENHRY and SYGVKD.

This clonotype is a singleton in its sample. Without the conserved terminal phenylalanine or tryptophan, this CDR3 likely stems from a read error. The V call is TRBV7-9, the J call TRBJ2-1, with D possibly TRBD2 on 5 matching bases. The germline V gene encodes CDR1 SEHNR and CDR2 FQNEAQ (reference sequence). V shed 5 bases and J shed 8 bases, with 19 bases lying between them. This CDR3 is built from 15 residues. The CDR3 loop reads CASSLRDRDVDEQFS. The CDR3 DNA is TGTGCCAGCAGCCTCCGGGATAGGGATGTCGATGAGCAGTTCTCC.

This clonotype was picked up a small number of times. Likely a read error: the CDR3 ends without its conserved phenylalanine or tryptophan. It is unclear where the CDR3 begins or ends on the DNA, so no DNA is shown, and the CDR3 is as TCRdb lists it. The chain has TRBV6-6 and TRBJ1-4. The germline gives CDR1 MNHNY, CDR2 SVGAGI (reference sequence). A total of 15 residues make up the CDR3, ends included. The CDR3 here is CASSKGGFLDEKPFS.

This clonotype came up a few times. At one end the junction does not follow the germline gene, possibly because of a read error. The V call is TRBV11-1, the J call TRBJ2-3, with D tentatively TRBD2 (5 bases). This CDR3 spans 14 amino acids. Germline CDR1 SGHAT, CDR2 FQDESV (reference sequence). The CDR3 loop reads CARSLATGTDTQYF. CDR3 nucleotides: TGTGCCAGAAGCTTAGCGACCGGGACAGATACGCAGTATTTT.

In its sample, this clonotype was seen many times. V is TRBV24-1 and J is TRBJ2-1; the D is unclear. Trimming stripped 3 bases from V and 6 bases from J, with 11 bases between. CDR3 length: 14 residues. In germline, CDR1 is KGHDR, CDR2 SFDVKD. CDR3 sequence: CATSDTQTANEQFF. Written as DNA, the CDR3 is TGTGCCACCAGTGATACCCAAACGGCCAATGAGCAGTTCTTC.

Comments on this clonotype: This may come from a read error, since a much larger clone is one base off. The chain combines TRBV29-1 with TRBJ2-5; D is uncertain. V lost 7 bases, J lost 0 bases, and 9 bases lay in between. The CDR3 extends over 12 amino acids. CDR1 and CDR2 (germline): SQVTM, ANQGSEA. The CDR3 DNA follows: TGCAGCGCTCTGGAGAACCAAGAGACCCAGTACTTC. It translates to CSALENQETQYF.

This clonotype showed up just once. The junction differs from germline at one of its ends, possibly a read error. The chain is built from TRBV12-3 or TRBV12-4 and TRBJ2-3; D gene unclear. The CDR3 covers 11 residues. For the CDR3, the DNA is TGTGCCAGGAGCTCCCTGGCTGGGCAGTACTTT. Translation gives CARSSLAGQYF.

Regarding this clonotype: A much larger clone differs by one base, so this may be a read error. The chain is built from TRBV29-1 and TRBJ2-6; D gene unclear. CDR1 is SQVTM, CDR2 ANQGSEA, per germline. CDR3 length: 14 amino acids. V was shortened by 4 bases and J by 3 bases, with 10 bases between the two germline ends. Written as DNA, the CDR3 is TGCAGCGTTGGGGTCCAAGATGGGGCCAACGTCCTGACTTTC. This translates into CSVGVQDGANVLTF.

A word on this clonotype: An end of the junction differs from the germline gene, which may be a read error. The V and J genes are TRBV5-1 and TRBJ2-2; a possible D gene is TRBD1 (7 bases). The CDR3 sequence is 16 residues long. Germline-derived CDR1 and CDR2 are SGHRS and YFSETQ. The chain's CDR3 is CASSDLSRGDTGELSF. The CDR3 coding sequence is TGTGCCAGCTCAGACCTGTCCAGGGGGGACACCGGGGAGCTGTCTTTT.

A remark on this clonotype: A read error is likely, as this CDR3 ends without the conserved phenylalanine or tryptophan. The chain couples TRBV11-2 to TRBJ2-7; TRBD2 agrees at 7 bases. This CDR3 region has 15 residues. In germline, CDR1 is SGHAT, CDR2 FQNNGV. V lost 2 bases to trimming and J lost 7 bases; unmatched junction nucleotides: 11. DNA for the CDR3: TGTGCCAGCAGCTTAACTTTCACGGGAGGAGAGGAGCAGTACATT. Protein: CASSLTFTGGEEQYI.

Regarding this clonotype: The germline gene is not matched at one end of the junction; a read error may be the cause. This chain connects TRBV12-3 or TRBV12-4 to TRBJ1-2, with TRBD1 as a possible D gene (6 bases). CDR3 length: 15 amino acids. CDR3 in amino acids: CASSLGGGHAYAYTF. As DNA, the CDR3 is TGTGCCAGCAGTTTAGGGGGGGGGCACGCCTATGCCTACACCTTC.

Points on this clonotype: Germline is not matched at one junction end, which may reflect a read error. The genes are TRBV4-3 and TRBJ2-3; D is unclear. Germline lookup yields CDR1 LGHNA and CDR2 YSLEER. The CDR3 is 14 residues long. CDR3 nucleotide sequence: TGCGCCAGCAGCCAAGATTTGGCCACAGATGCGCAGTATTTT. Protein sequence: CASSQDLATDAQYF.

A word on this clonotype: Just one base apart from a much larger clone, this may be a read error. The J gene is TRBJ2-4, the V gene TRBV11-1; 12 positions agree with TRBD2. The CDR3 totals 17 residues. Germline V gene data show CDR1 as SGHAT and CDR2 as FQDESV (reference sequence). This CDR3 reads CGSSFPRTSGTKNIQYF. CDR3 DNA sequence: TGTGGCAGCAGCTTTCCCAGGACTAGCGGGACAAAAAACATTCAGTACTTC.

The chain couples TRBV5-1 to TRBJ1-1, with D hard to call. This CDR3 comprises 16 residues. Germline-derived CDR1 and CDR2 are SGHRS and YFSETQ. V lost 7 bases, J lost 0 bases, and 19 bases lay in between. The CDR3 DNA reads TGCGCCAGCGCGCGTGGACTCGCGCTCATGAACACTGAAGCTTTCTTT. Protein sequence: CASARGLALMNTEAFF.